A single sample gave rise to the 26 T cell receptor beta chains below, sequenced in a study of cytomegalovirus exposure and HLA in healthy donors. PCR primers comprised 60 Vbeta and 13 Jbeta primers. The repertoire was sequenced with immunoSEQ multiplex PCR; TCRdb's copy has only in-frame clones and lacks some. The table shows over 200,000 clones, with roughly 79% occurring only once. The specimen was PBMCs. The receptors come from a woman aged 35 to 49 in good health and CMV-seronegative.

The chain links TRBV9 to TRBJ2-7; D is perhaps TRBD1 (5 bases). The CDR3 is 15 amino acids. The germline V gene encodes CDR1 SGDLS and CDR2 YYNGEE. The V end lost 3 bases, the J end lost 5 bases, and 18 bases lay between the germline ends. CDR3: CASSGLGQGGDEQYF. The CDR3 DNA sequence: TGTGCCAGCAGCGGACTGGGGCAGGGTGGCGACGAGCAGTACTTC.

The chain recombines TRBV5-1 with TRBJ2-2, with D perhaps TRBD1 (5 bases). Deletions cut 5 bases from V and 6 bases from J, with 11 bases between. The CDR3 sequence is 13 residues long. CDR1 is SGHRS and CDR2 is YFSETQ in the germline V gene. For the CDR3, the DNA is TGCGCCAGCAGATCCCAGGGTCCCGGGGAGCTGTTTTTT. Its protein product is CASRSQGPGELFF.

The chain combines TRBV4-3 with TRBJ1-1, with 9 positions matching TRBD1. V was pared by 4 bases and J by 0 bases, with 6 bases of the junction left unmatched. The CDR3 consists of 16 residues. CDR1 and CDR2 from the germline V gene are LGHNA and YSLEER. DNA of the CDR3: TGCGCCAGCAGCCCCGGGACAGGGACTCTGAACACTGAAGCTTTCTTT. It codes for CASSPGTGTLNTEAFF.

This rearrangement joins TRBV6-4 to TRBJ1-2; the D gene is possibly TRBD1 (6 bases). This CDR3 spans 15 amino acids. Germline V CDR1 and CDR2: MRHNA, SNTAGT. Between the trimmed V and J ends, which lost 5 bases and 6 bases, there was a span of 19 bases. CDR3 DNA sequence: TGTGCCAGCAGTTCCTACAGGGTAAGAGGAAATGGCTACACCTTC. This translates into CASSSYRVRGNGYTF.

This clone was found once. The chain couples TRBV5-1 to TRBJ1-1; D ambiguous. Trimming stripped 3 bases from V and 4 bases from J, with 19 bases between. The CDR3 length is 16 residues. CDR1 and CDR2 from the germline V gene are SGHRS and YFSETQ. CDR3: CASSYAPTPAGTEAFF. In DNA form, the CDR3 reads TGCGCCAGCAGCTATGCCCCTACACCGGCGGGCACTGAAGCTTTCTTT.

The CDR3 nucleotides are TGTGCCAGCAGTTACTCGACAGGGGGAGGTGAAAAACTGTTTTTT. Translating gives CASSYSTGGGEKLFF. The V call is TRBV6-5, the J call TRBJ1-4; 9 bases line up with TRBD1. V gave up 0 bases and J gave up 7 bases; unmatched junction bases: 3. In germline, CDR1 is MNHEY, CDR2 SVGAGI. The length of the CDR3 is 15 residues.

V usage is TRBV6-1 and J usage is TRBJ2-7; possibly TRBD2 for D (5 bases). CDR1 is MNHNS, CDR2 SASEGT, per germline. This CDR3 contains 15 residues. Between the trimmed V and J ends, which lost 2 bases and 6 bases, there was a span of 17 bases. The CDR3 DNA follows: TGTGCCAGCAGTGAATTGGTTTCCGGGGTGGGCGAGCAGTACTTC. Translating it yields CASSELVSGVGEQYF.

For this clone: The identical CDR3 is also encoded by other nucleotide sequences in the sample. The V call is TRBV5-4, the J call TRBJ1-3; TRBD1 matches at 9 bases. The V segment lost 4 bases and the J segment 4 bases; nucleotides outside the gene matches: 9. This CDR3 region has 16 residues. Germline CDR1 and CDR2: SGHNT and YYREEE (reference sequence). The CDR3 DNA sequence: TGTGCCAGCAGCGGTACAGGGGGCGGATTAGGAAACACCATATATTTT. Its protein product is CASSGTGGGLGNTIYF.

Turning to this clone: Other DNA sequences in the sample encode the same CDR3. This chain connects TRBV18 to TRBJ2-2; TRBD1 matches at 7 bases. This CDR3 comprises 15 residues. V lost 1 base, J lost 3 bases, and 2 bases stayed unmatched. Germline values: CDR1 KGHSH, CDR2 LQKENI. This CDR3 is CASSPRQGDTGELFF. The CDR3 region has the DNA TGTGCCAGCTCACCACGTCAGGGGGACACCGGGGAGCTGTTTTTT. Full variable domain (remainder filled in from reference TRBV18 and TRBJ2-2): NAGVMQNPRHLVRRRGQEARLRCSPMKGHSHVYWYRQLPEEGLKFMVYLQKENIIDESGMPKERFSAEFPKEGPSILRIQQVVRGDSAAYFCASSPRQGDTGELFFGEGSRLTVL.

V usage is TRBV14 and J usage is TRBJ2-1, with D maybe TRBD1 (5 bases). The CDR3 sequence is 14 residues long. Trimming shortened V by 4 bases and J by 6 bases, and 13 bases separated the two germline ends. Germline loops: CDR1 SGHDN, CDR2 FVKESK. The CDR3 is CASSRKDIFNEQFF. The CDR3 DNA sequence: TGTGCCAGCAGCCGAAAGGACATTTTCAATGAGCAGTTCTTC. Drawing the rest from reference TRBV14 and TRBJ2-1, the complete variable domain is EAGVTQFPSHSVIEKGQTVTLRCDPISGHDNLYWYRRVMGKEIKFLLHFVKESKQDESGMPNNRFLAERTGGTYSTLKVQPAELEDSGVYFCASSRKDIFNEQFFGPGTRLTVL.

The chain employs TRBV30 and TRBJ1-1, with a tentative D call TRBD1 (6 bases). The germline V and J ends were trimmed by 2 bases and 5 bases, with 9 bases remaining between them. The CDR3 loop spans 12 amino acids. Germline V gene sequence: CDR1 GTSNPN, CDR2 SVGIG (reference sequence). The CDR3 DNA reads TGTGCCTGGAGTCGGGGGGCAACTGAAGCTTTCTTT. Amino acids: CAWSRGATEAFF.

This chain joins TRBV29-1 and TRBJ1-2, with TRBD1 as a possible D gene (5 bases). The CDR3 is 12 residues long. CDR1 SQVTM and CDR2 ANQGSEA come from the germline V gene. The V end was cut by 1 base, the J end by 7 bases, with 10 bases between. For the CDR3, the DNA is TGCAGCGTTGAAGGGCAGGGTGGTGGCTACACCTTC. Encoded protein: CSVEGQGGGYTF.

In this sample, this clone turned up once. The chain couples TRBV6-6 to TRBJ1-1, with D possibly being TRBD1 (6 bases). CDR3 length: 12 amino acids. CDR1 is MNHNY and CDR2 is SVGAGI in the germline V gene (reference sequence). V dropped 6 bases and J dropped 11 bases, with 16 bases sitting between them. The CDR3 DNA is TGTGCCAGCAGCTCAGGGGCTTGGGCGGCTTTCTTT. Translation gives CASSSGAWAAFF.

The chain employs TRBV4-3 and TRBJ2-7, with D perhaps TRBD1 (5 bases). V lost 1 base and J 0 bases, leaving 10 bases between the germline ends. The CDR3 is made up of 15 amino acids. The germline CDR1 and CDR2 sequences are LGHNA and YSLEER. The chain's CDR3 is CASSQGAGPSYEQYF. For the CDR3, the DNA is TGCGCCAGCAGCCAAGGGGCAGGGCCCTCCTACGAGCAGTACTTC.

V usage is TRBV5-1 and J usage is TRBJ2-5; 8 positions agree with TRBD1. The end of the DNA fits TRBJ2-7 better, so the J call may be wrong. Germline lookup yields CDR1 SGHRS and CDR2 YFSETQ. The CDR3 covers 14 residues. CDR3 sequence (DNA): TGCGCCAGCAGCTCACAGGGGGTGGCCTACGAGCAGTACTTC. This codes for CASSSQGVAYEQYF.

The V gene is TRBV5-1, the J gene TRBJ2-7; no reliable D call. Trimming removed 7 bases at V and 3 bases at J, with 20 bases between. The CDR3 length is 15 residues. Germline CDR1 is SGHRS and CDR2 is YFSETQ. The CDR3 here is CASSPSRSFDYEQYF. The DNA for the CDR3 is TGCGCCAGCTCACCCTCGCGGTCCTTCGACTACGAGCAGTACTTC. Full variable domain (outside the CDR3, taken from reference TRBV5-1 and TRBJ2-7): KAGVTQTPRYLIKTRGQQVTLSCSPISGHRSVSWYQQTPGQGLQFLFEYFSETQRNKGNFPGRFSGRQFSNSRSEMNVSTLELGDSALYLCASSPSRSFDYEQYFGPGTRLTVT.

This chain connects TRBV19 to TRBJ1-6, with D hard to call. Germline CDR1 LNHDA, CDR2 SQIVND (reference sequence). This CDR3 comprises 14 residues. V was cut by 5 bases and J by 7 bases, with 12 bases left in between. The CDR3 sequence is CASSARFGNSPLHF. The CDR3 region has the DNA TGTGCCAGTAGTGCCCGCTTCGGGAATTCACCCCTCCACTTT.

Regarding this clone: The same CDR3 can be traced to other DNA sequences in this sample. The J gene is TRBJ1-1, the V gene TRBV7-6; D remains ambiguous. Trimming shortened V by 1 base and J by 2 bases, and 5 bases separated the two germline ends. Per the germline V gene, CDR1 is SGHVS and CDR2 is FNYEAQ. The CDR3 consists of 13 residues. The CDR3 sequence: CASSLVENTEAFF. In DNA form, the CDR3 reads TGTGCCAGCAGCTTAGTAGAAAACACTGAAGCTTTCTTT. Looking up the rest from reference TRBV7-6 and TRBJ1-1 gives the full variable domain: GAGVSQSPRYKVTKRGQDVALRCDPISGHVSLYWYRQALGQGPEFLTYFNYEAQQDKSGLPNDRFSAERPEGSISTLTIQRTEQRDSAMYRCASSLVENTEAFFGQGTRLTVV.

The gene calls are TRBV27 and TRBJ1-5, with TRBD1 matching 7 bases. Trimming removed 5 bases from V and 7 bases from J; junction bases left unmatched: 11. The CDR3 runs to 15 residues. CDR1 and CDR2 (germline): MNHEY, SMNVEV (reference sequence). The DNA of the CDR3 is TGTGCCAGCAGTGAGACCGACAGGGACGGACAGCCCCAGCATTTT. It specifies CASSETDRDGQPQHF.

V and J are TRBV7-2 and TRBJ1-1, with 7 bases fitting TRBD1. The CDR3 has 12 residues. After removal of 7 bases from V and 1 base from J, the junction contained 0 bases not matched to a gene. Germline V gives CDR1 SGHTA, CDR2 FQGNSA. The CDR3 region is CASNRGNTEAFF. DNA of the CDR3: TGTGCCAGCAACAGGGGGAACACTGAAGCTTTCTTT.

The chain joins TRBV5-1 to TRBJ1-2, with D perhaps TRBD1 (6 bases). Trimming took off 4 bases at V and 4 bases at J, with 14 bases between the two ends. Germline V gene lookup returns CDR1 SGHRS and CDR2 YFSETQ. The CDR3 is 14 amino acids. CDR3 sequence (DNA): TGCGCCAGCAGCAAACAGGGTGGAATCTATGGCTACACCTTC. Protein sequence: CASSKQGGIYGYTF.

This rearrangement joins TRBV7-9 to TRBJ1-5; D remains unclear. Germline lookup yields CDR1 SEHNR and CDR2 FQNEAQ (reference sequence). V was shortened by 1 base and J by 7 bases, with 11 bases between the two germline ends. The length of the CDR3 is 14 residues. As DNA, the CDR3 is TGTGCCAGCAGCTTAGGGGTTTCGGGGCAGCCCCAGCATTTT. Its protein is CASSLGVSGQPQHF. The whole variable domain, remainder taken from reference TRBV7-9 and TRBJ1-5, is DTGVSQNPRHKITKRGQNVTFRCDPISEHNRLYWYRQTLGQGPEFLTYFQNEAQLEKSRLLSDRFSAERPKGSFSTLEIQRTEQGDSAMYLCASSLGVSGQPQHFGDGTRLSIL.

Note on this clone: In the same sample, other DNA sequences code for this CDR3. The chain is built from TRBV2 and TRBJ1-1, with unresolved D. The germline V gene encodes CDR1 SNHLY and CDR2 FYNNEI. The CDR3 runs to 13 residues. V was trimmed by 7 bases and J by 6 bases, leaving 15 bases between them. CDR3 amino acids: CASIANSVPEAFF. CDR3 in DNA: TGTGCCAGCATTGCCAATTCGGTCCCTGAAGCTTTCTTT. Full variable domain (outside the CDR3, taken from reference TRBV2 and TRBJ1-1): EPEVTQTPSHQVTQMGQEVILRCVPISNHLYFYWYRQILGQKVEFLVSFYNNEISEKSEIFDDQFSVERPDGSNFTLKIRSTKLEDSAMYFCASIANSVPEAFFGQGTRLTVV.

The J gene is TRBJ2-7, the V gene TRBV7-8, with D perhaps TRBD2 (5 bases). Germline V gives CDR1 SGHVS, CDR2 FQNEAQ. Trimming pared 3 bases from V and 9 bases from J, leaving 18 bases between. This CDR3 has 14 amino acids. CDR3 sequence reads: CASSLGASAGMQYF. CDR3 bases: TGTGCCAGCAGCTTGGGAGCCTCGGCAGGTATGCAGTACTTC.

The chain has TRBV9 and TRBJ1-6; TRBD1 agrees at 9 bases. The CDR3 runs to 14 residues. CDR1 is SGDLS, CDR2 YYNGEE, per germline. V dropped 4 bases and J dropped 9; count of bases not matched to a gene: 5. The CDR3 loop is CASSSGQGPSPLHF. CDR3 DNA: TGTGCCAGCAGCTCGGGACAGGGTCCTTCACCCCTCCACTTT.

The V and J genes are TRBV25-1 and TRBJ2-5, with a weak D call TRBD1 (6 bases). Trimming took 7 bases from V and 1 from J, leaving 13 bases between them. The CDR3 sequence is 14 residues long. The V gene's germline CDR1 is MGHDK and CDR2 SYGVNS. This CDR3 is CASTSTGTQETQYF. CDR3 nucleotides: TGTGCCAGCACCTCGACAGGAACCCAAGAGACCCAGTACTTC.